This T cell receptor beta chain was retrieved from a study of blood T cell repertoires in COVID-19. This CDR3 region has 15 residues. Per germline, CDR1 PRHDT and CDR2 FYEKMQ (reference sequence). Trimming removed 5 bases from V and 10 bases from J, with 21 bases in between. The assay was immunoSEQ multiplex PCR, and TCRdb's table has in-frame clones only and misses some. The table has around 300,000 clones, around 87% seen once. This TCR was sampled from a woman aged 25 to 39 who had recovered from COVID-19. The chain links TRBV13 to TRBJ1-3; weak D call: TRBD1 (5 bases). The specimen was PBMCs or T cells enriched from blood (not recorded which). The CDR3 bases are TGTGCCAGCAGCCCCCCTATAGATCAGGGAAGGACCATATATTTT. The encoded protein is CASSPPIDQGRTIYF.